The clone carrying this T cell receptor beta chain was seen only once. The data belong to a study of blood T cell repertoires in COVID-19. Study details: Acute and convalescent COVID-19 samples came from the United States, Italy and Spain.

The CDR3 covers 14 residues. Trimming took off 9 bases at V and 1 base at J, with 10 bases between the two ends. Germline V gives CDR1 LNHDA, CDR2 SQIVND (reference sequence). Assay: immunoSEQ multiplex PCR; the TCRdb copy retains only in-frame clones and omits some. Here the sample spans around 64,000 clones, 79% being singletons. This sequence originates from a man in his fifties or sixties with acute or convalescent COVID-19. The sample consisted of peripheral blood. The J gene is TRBJ1-6, the V gene TRBV19, with D unclear. CDR3 protein: CASRRESYNSPLHF. The CDR3 DNA follows: TGTGCCAGCAGGAGGGAGTCCTATAATTCACCCCTCCACTTT. Full variable domain (outside the CDR3, taken from reference TRBV19 and TRBJ1-6): DGGITQSPKYLFRKEGQNVTLSCEQNLNHDAMYWYRQDPGQGLRLIYYSQIVNDFQKGDIAEGYSVSREKKESFPLTVTSAQKNPTAFYLCASRRESYNSPLHFGNGTRLTVT.